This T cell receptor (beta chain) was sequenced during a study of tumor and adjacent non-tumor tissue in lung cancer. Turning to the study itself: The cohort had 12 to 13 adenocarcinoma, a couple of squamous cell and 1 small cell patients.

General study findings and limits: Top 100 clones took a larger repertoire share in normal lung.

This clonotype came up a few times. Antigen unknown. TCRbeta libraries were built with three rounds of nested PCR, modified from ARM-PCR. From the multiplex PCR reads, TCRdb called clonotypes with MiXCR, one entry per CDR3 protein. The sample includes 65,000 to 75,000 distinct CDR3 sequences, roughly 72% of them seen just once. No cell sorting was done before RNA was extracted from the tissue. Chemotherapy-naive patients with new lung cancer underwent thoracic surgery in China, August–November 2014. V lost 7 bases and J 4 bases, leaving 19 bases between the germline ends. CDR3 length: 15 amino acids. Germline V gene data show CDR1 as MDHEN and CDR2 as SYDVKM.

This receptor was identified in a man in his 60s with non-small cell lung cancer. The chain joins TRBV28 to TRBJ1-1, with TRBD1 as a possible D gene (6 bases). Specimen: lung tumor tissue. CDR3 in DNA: TGTGCCAGCACTTTGGCAGGCGGAGGGGGCACTGAAGCTTTCTTT. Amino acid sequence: CASTLAGGGGTEAFF.